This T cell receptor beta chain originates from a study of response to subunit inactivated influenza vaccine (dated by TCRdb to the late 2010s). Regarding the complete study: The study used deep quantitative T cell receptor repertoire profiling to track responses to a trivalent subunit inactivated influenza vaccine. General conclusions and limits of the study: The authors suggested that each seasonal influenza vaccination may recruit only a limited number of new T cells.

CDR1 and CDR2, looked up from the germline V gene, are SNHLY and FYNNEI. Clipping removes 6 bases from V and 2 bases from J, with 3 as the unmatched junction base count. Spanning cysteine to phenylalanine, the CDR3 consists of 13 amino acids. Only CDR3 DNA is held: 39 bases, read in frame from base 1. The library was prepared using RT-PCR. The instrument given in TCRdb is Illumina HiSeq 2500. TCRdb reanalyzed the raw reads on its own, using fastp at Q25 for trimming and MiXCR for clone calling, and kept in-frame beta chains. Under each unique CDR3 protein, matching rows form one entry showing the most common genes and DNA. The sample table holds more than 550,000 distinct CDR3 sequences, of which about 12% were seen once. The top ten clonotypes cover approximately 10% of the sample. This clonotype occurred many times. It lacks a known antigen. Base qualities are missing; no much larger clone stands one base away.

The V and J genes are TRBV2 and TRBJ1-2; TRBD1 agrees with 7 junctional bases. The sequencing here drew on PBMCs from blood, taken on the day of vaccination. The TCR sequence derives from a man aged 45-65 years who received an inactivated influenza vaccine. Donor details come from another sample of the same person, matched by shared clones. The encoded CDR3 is CASSMGQNYGYTF. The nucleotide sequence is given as TGTGCCAGCAGCATGGGACAGAACTATGGCTACACCTTC.